This T cell receptor beta chain was retrieved from a study of post-analysis software for immune sequencing data. Study-level findings and limits: Patients showed TRBV5-6, TRBV5-1 and TRBV20-1 among roughly 5 TRBV segments more frequent than in controls.

Incorporated into the TCR beta cDNA libraries were unique molecular identifiers, which served to reduce PCR and sequencing biases. Each CDR3 protein is one row after TCRdb ran MiXCR on the PCR reads. The sample records about 770,000 distinct CDR3 sequences, about 43% being singletons. This clonotype was counted only a few times. Its antigen is still unknown. With 5 bases removed from V and 0 bases from J, the gap between germline ends came to 14 bases. This CDR3 has 15 amino acids. The chain combines TRBV12-3 or TRBV12-4 with TRBJ2-7; the D gene is possibly TRBD1 (6 bases). The sequence derives from a girl aged 10 to 17 with multiple sclerosis. Sequencing used blood. CDR3 bases: TGTGCCAGCAGTAACCGGGACACTAGCTCCTACGAGCAGTACTTC. As protein: CASSNRDTSSYEQYF.